One and the same sample provided the 2 T cell receptor beta chains below, sequenced in a study of T cells in Graves' hyperthyroidism and ophthalmopathy. RNA transcripts gave rise to amplified TCR beta CDR3 regions. The HTBI primer set served for first-round RT-PCR of the TCR CDR3. From the multiplex PCR reads, TCRdb called clonotypes with MiXCR, one entry per CDR3 protein. The table records 300,000 to 350,000 distinct CDR3 sequences, over 11% of them present only once. Sample: blood. These receptors all stem from a woman aged 30 to 39 with Graves' hyperthyroidism.

The CDR3 is CASSQETGPQFF. CDR3 nucleotide sequence: TGTGCCAGCAGCCAAGAGACGGGGCCGCAGTTCTTC. This sequence joins TRBV3-1 and TRBJ2-1; D tentatively reads TRBD1 or TRBD2 (5 bases each). The V gene's germline CDR1 is LGHDT and CDR2 YNNKEL (reference sequence). V was cut by 0 bases and J by 12 bases, with 9 bases left in between. The CDR3 contains 12 residues.

V and J are TRBV7-9 and TRBJ1-4; D might be TRBD1 (6 bases). This CDR3 is 15 amino acids long. Germline CDR1 is SEHNR and CDR2 is FQNEAQ (reference sequence). V was cut by 5 bases and J by 2 bases, with 12 bases left in between. The CDR3 sequence is CASSRKGGTNEKLFF. CDR3 sequence (DNA): TGTGCCAGCAGCCGCAAGGGGGGCACTAATGAAAAACTGTTTTTT.